Below are 13 T cell receptor beta chains sequenced from a single sample in a study of blood T cell repertoires in COVID-19. Some clones are missing from TCRdb's copy, which holds only in-frame ones; the method was immunoSEQ multiplex PCR. This sample has approximately 190,000 clones, with more than 70% found just once. Sequencing was performed on peripheral blood. These receptors were obtained from a middle-aged man with active or convalescent COVID-19.

This clone was detected only once. The rearrangement links TRBV29-1 to TRBJ2-6, with TRBD1 matching over 11 bases. Trimming removed 4 bases from V and 1 base from J; junction bases left unmatched: 3. Looked up from germline, CDR1 is SQVTM and CDR2 is ANQGSEA. The CDR3 is made up of 16 amino acids. The CDR3 here is CSVGTGGASGANVLTF. The CDR3 DNA sequence: TGCAGCGTTGGGACAGGGGGCGCGTCTGGGGCCAACGTCCTGACTTTC.

This chain connects TRBV5-1 to TRBJ2-7; a weak D match, TRBD1 (5 bases). Germline CDR1 reads SGHRS; CDR2 reads YFSETQ. V lost 1 base, J lost 5 bases, and 7 bases lay in between. The CDR3 runs 12 residues. This CDR3 reads CASSLLRDEQYF. The CDR3 region has the DNA TGCGCCAGCAGCTTGCTCAGGGACGAGCAGTACTTC.

The chain recombines TRBV7-2 with TRBJ2-7, with 14 bases identical to TRBD2. Germline CDR1 is SGHTA and CDR2 is FQGNSA. The CDR3 totals 16 residues. The junction had 6 bases not matched to a gene; V was cut back by 5 bases and J by 3 bases. DNA of the CDR3: TGTGCCAGCAGCATCCGGACTAGCGGGGGGCGCTACGAGCAGTACTTC. Translating it yields CASSIRTSGGRYEQYF.

The V and J genes are TRBV7-2 and TRBJ1-1, with a possible D match to TRBD1 (5 bases). The germline gives CDR1 SGHTA, CDR2 FQGNSA. Trimming took off 3 bases at V and 4 bases at J, with 12 bases between the two ends. The CDR3 length is 14 residues. For the CDR3, the DNA is TGTGCCAGCAGCTTCTCCGGGGGGAGCACTGAAGCTTTCTTT. It specifies CASSFSGGSTEAFF.

V is TRBV28 and J is TRBJ1-3; D remains unclear. The CDR3 has 14 amino acids. CDR1 and CDR2 (germline): MDHEN, SYDVKM. The V end lost 6 bases, the J end lost 0 bases, and 9 bases lay between the germline ends. In DNA form, the CDR3 reads TGTGCCAGCAGCCGTCTGTTCTCTGGAAACACCATATATTTT. This encodes CASSRLFSGNTIYF.

The chain links TRBV3-1 (or the pseudogene TRBV3-2) to TRBJ2-1; 12 nucleotides agree with TRBD2. CDR1 is LGHDT and CDR2 is YNNKEL in the germline V gene (reference sequence). V was clipped by 0 bases and J by 2 bases; unmatched bases: 5. The CDR3 spans 18 residues. The CDR3 region has the DNA TGTGCCAGCAGCCAAGATCCGACTAGCGGGGGCCCCTACAATGAGCAGTTCTTC. Amino acids: CASSQDPTSGGPYNEQFF.

The chain carries TRBV7-9 and TRBJ2-5; D is undetermined. The CDR3 has 16 residues. Germline CDR1 and CDR2: SEHNR and FQNEAQ (reference sequence). Between the trimmed V and J ends, which lost 0 bases and 4 bases, there was a span of 15 bases. The DNA of the CDR3 is TGTGCCAGCAGCTTAGCCGGGTTTATTTCGGCAGAGACCCAGTACTTC. As protein: CASSLAGFISAETQYF.

The DNA for the CDR3 is TGTGCCAGCAGCGGAGGTCAGGGAGGTGGCTACACCTTC. This encodes CASSGGQGGGYTF. J is TRBJ1-2 and V is TRBV9; maybe TRBD1 (5 bases). CDR3 length: 13 amino acids. The V end lost 3 bases, the J end lost 7 bases, and 13 bases lay between the germline ends. CDR1 and CDR2 (germline): SGDLS, YYNGEE.

The genes are TRBV14 and TRBJ1-2; D ambiguous. The CDR3 totals 15 residues. V was cut by 0 bases and J by 7 bases, with 15 bases left in between. Germline loops: CDR1 SGHDN, CDR2 FVKESK. CDR3 in amino acids: CASSQDLVIPSGYTF. The CDR3 region has the DNA TGTGCCAGCAGCCAAGACTTAGTAATCCCAAGTGGCTACACCTTC.

This chain joins TRBV5-6 and TRBJ1-2; 7 positions agree with TRBD1. CDR1 is SGHDT and CDR2 is YYEEEE in the germline V gene. Trimming took 4 bases from V and 4 from J; bases not matched to a gene: 16. This CDR3 is built from 17 residues. In DNA, the CDR3 is TGTGCCAGCAGCAGTCTTACGGGACAGACCCGCTTCTATGGCTACACCTTC. It encodes CASSSLTGQTRFYGYTF.

The CDR3 loop is CASTQPGGSYEQYF. CDR3 DNA: TGTGCCAGCACCCAACCGGGGGGCTCCTACGAGCAGTACTTC. The chain carries TRBV6-5 and TRBJ2-7, with TRBD2 matching 7 bases. This CDR3 region has 14 residues. Germline CDR1 reads MNHEY; CDR2 reads SVGAGI. V shed 7 bases and J 0 bases; nucleotides not matched to a gene: 6.

This clone showed up just a few times. In the same sample, other DNA sequences code for this CDR3. The V call is TRBV6-5, the J call TRBJ2-7; TRBD1 agrees at 9 bases. The ends lost 2 bases at V and 1 base at J; junction bases unmatched: 0. The CDR3 length is 14 residues. From germline, CDR1 is MNHEY and CDR2 SVGAGI. The CDR3 nucleotides read TGTGCCAGCAGTTACGGACAGGGGTCCTACGAGCAGTACTTC. Translated: CASSYGQGSYEQYF.

This rearrangement joins TRBV28 to TRBJ1-2; 7 bases match TRBD1. Germline CDR1 reads MDHEN; CDR2 reads SYDVKM. CDR3 size: 16 residues. The V segment lost 4 bases and the J segment 0 bases; nucleotides outside the gene matches: 8. CDR3 DNA: TGTGCCAGCAGTTCCATCCGGACAGGCCCTAACTATGGCTACACCTTC. Translation: CASSSIRTGPNYGYTF.